This paragraph covers one TCR beta chain sequence. This sample is part of a study of cytomegalovirus exposure and HLA in healthy donors. It was with 60 Vbeta and 13 Jbeta primers that the PCR ran. Generated by immunoSEQ multiplex PCR, the TCRdb table keeps only in-frame clones and is missing some. The sample has 100,000 to 150,000 clones. Trimming pared 1 base from V and 1 base from J, leaving 10 bases between. Per the germline V gene, CDR1 is SQVTM and CDR2 is ANQGSEA. The CDR3 covers 14 residues. The clonotype comes from a middle-aged woman in good health and CMV-seronegative. J is TRBJ1-1 and V is TRBV29-1; D is uncertain. Source material: PBMCs. CDR3: CSVEAEAGNTEAFF. The CDR3 nucleotides are TGCAGCGTTGAAGCCGAAGCAGGGAACACTGAAGCTTTCTTT.